The clone carrying this T cell receptor beta chain turned up a few times. This entry belongs to a study of identical twins. CDR1 is DFQATT, CDR2 SNEGSKA, per germline (reference sequence). This CDR3 is 16 amino acids long. J gave up 3 bases and V 8 bases, and 15 bases lay outside the gene matches. Template switching added a universal primer site, and cDNA bore unique molecular identifiers. In TCRdb, the 5' RACE reads were re-called with MiXCR into one record per CDR3 protein. Altogether some 500,000 distinct CDR3 sequences are present, less than 25% being singletons, with the ten largest covering about 0.93%. These data also formed part of another study, on T cells expressing NK-cell markers. That paper states: Repertoire data for TCR beta were derived from sorted T cells (CD3+CD56+NKG2C+, CD3+CD56+NKG2C- and CD3+CD56-NKG2C+). Eight donors were sequenced, seven testing HCMV-seropositive and one testing seronegative.

The chain recombines TRBV20-1 with TRBJ2-7; 11 nucleotides line up with TRBD2. The sequence was obtained from a woman aged 18-35 years in good health. The sample comprised CD4+ T cells sorted from blood. The CDR3 spells CSTSGTSGHQGYEQYF. CDR3 nucleotide sequence: TGCAGTACTTCCGGGACTAGCGGCCACCAGGGCTACGAGCAGTACTTC.